This entry concerns a single TCR beta chain. This specimen belongs to a study of shared clonotypes between healthy human individuals. The V gene end was trimmed by 3 bases and the J gene end by 1 base; junction bases not matched to a gene: 7. Germline CDR1 and CDR2: SEHNR and FQNEAQ (reference sequence). The CDR3 sequence is 16 residues long. Method: immunoSEQ multiplex PCR; TCRdb's copy keeps in-frame clones and lacks some. The sample has 100,000 or so clones, about 70% seen once. The donors, all of them Caucasian adults, lived in Nashville, Tennessee. The sample taken for sequencing was memory CD8+ T cells sorted from blood. Subset noted: CD45RO+ cells pooled with CCR7-negative TemRA cells. The receptor was isolated from a woman aged 25 to 39 in good health. This chain links TRBV7-9 with TRBJ1-1; 8 positions match TRBD1. The CDR3 spells CASSFPTGQANTEAFF. The DNA of the CDR3 is TGTGCCAGCAGCTTCCCTACGGGACAGGCGAACACTGAAGCTTTCTTT.